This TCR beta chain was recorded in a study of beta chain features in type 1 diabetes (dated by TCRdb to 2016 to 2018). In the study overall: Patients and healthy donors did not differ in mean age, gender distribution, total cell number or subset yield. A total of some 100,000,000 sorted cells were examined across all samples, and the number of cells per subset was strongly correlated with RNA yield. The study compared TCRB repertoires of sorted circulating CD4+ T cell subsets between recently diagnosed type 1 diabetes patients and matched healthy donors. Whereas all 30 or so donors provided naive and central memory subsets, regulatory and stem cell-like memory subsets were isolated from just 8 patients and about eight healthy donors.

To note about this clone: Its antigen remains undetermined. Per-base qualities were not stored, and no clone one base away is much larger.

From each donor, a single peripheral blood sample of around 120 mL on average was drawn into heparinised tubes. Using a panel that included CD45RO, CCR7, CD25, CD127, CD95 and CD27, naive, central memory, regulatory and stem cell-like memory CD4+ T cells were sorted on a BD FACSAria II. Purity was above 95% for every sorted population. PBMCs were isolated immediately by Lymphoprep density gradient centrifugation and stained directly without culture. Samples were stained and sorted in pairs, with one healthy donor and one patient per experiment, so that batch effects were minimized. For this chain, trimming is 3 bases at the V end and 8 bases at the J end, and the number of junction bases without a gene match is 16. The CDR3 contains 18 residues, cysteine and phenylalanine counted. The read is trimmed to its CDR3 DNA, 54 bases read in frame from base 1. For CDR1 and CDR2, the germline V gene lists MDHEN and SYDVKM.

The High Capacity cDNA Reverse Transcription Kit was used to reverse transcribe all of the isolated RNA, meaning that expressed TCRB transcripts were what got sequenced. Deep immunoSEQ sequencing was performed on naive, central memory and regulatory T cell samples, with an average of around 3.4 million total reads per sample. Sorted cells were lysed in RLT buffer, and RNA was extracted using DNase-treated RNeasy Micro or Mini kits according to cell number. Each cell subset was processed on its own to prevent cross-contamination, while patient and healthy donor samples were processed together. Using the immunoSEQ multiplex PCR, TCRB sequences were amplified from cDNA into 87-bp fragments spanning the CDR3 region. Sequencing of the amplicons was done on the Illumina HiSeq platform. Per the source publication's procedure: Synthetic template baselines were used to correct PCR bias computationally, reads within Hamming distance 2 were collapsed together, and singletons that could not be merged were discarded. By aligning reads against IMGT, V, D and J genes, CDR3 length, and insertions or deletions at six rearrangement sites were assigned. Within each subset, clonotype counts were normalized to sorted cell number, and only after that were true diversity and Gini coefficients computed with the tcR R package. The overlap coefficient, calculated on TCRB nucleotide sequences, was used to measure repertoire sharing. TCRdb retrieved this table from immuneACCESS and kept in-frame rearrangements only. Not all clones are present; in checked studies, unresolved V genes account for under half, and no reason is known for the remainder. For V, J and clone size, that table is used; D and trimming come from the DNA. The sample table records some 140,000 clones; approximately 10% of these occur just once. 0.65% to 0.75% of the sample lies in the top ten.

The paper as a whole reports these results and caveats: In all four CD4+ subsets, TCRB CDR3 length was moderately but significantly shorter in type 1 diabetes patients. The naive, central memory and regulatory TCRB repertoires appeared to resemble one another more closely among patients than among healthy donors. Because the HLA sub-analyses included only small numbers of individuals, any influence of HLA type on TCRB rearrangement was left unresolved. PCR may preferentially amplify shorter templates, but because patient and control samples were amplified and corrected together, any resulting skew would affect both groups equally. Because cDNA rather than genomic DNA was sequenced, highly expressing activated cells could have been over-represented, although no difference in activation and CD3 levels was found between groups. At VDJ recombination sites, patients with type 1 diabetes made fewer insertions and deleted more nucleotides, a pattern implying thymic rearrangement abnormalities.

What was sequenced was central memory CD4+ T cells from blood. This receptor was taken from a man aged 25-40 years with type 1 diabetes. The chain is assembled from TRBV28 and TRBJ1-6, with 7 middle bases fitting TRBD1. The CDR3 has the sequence CASSFPLGGGQTYSPLHF. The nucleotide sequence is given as TGTGCCAGCAGTTTCCCCCTCGGGGGGGGACAGACGTATTCACCCCTCCACTTT.